This T cell receptor beta chain originates from a study of T cell responses to AZD1222 COVID-19 vaccine. Study information: Investigators merged groups given second doses at roughly 4 or roughly 12 weeks.

Study-wide results and caveats: Donors were chiefly white British, with a greater number of females, and clonal diversity was perhaps underestimated. The study sampled repertoires only after the peak T cell response. Only a handful of AZD1222 recipients, six or seven in all, had baseline seropositivity.

CDR3 size: 12 residues. The germline V and J ends were trimmed by 4 bases and 4 bases, with 10 bases remaining between them. The V gene's germline CDR1 is SQVTM and CDR2 ANQGSEA. Produced via immunoSEQ multiplex PCR; TCRdb's table is partial and in-frame only. The sample consists of 100,000 to 150,000 clones, just over 85% of them appearing once. This clone turned up a few times. Its antigen is as yet unknown. This chain links TRBV29-1 with TRBJ1-1; D is unresolved. Sample: peripheral blood, taken on day 0 of AZD1222 vaccination. This clonotype was obtained from an adult in good health. CDR3 sequence reads: CSVVLMSTEAFF. The CDR3, as DNA: TGCAGCGTTGTCCTTATGAGCACTGAAGCTTTCTTT.